Each of the 21 T cell receptor beta chains below was sequenced from the same sample in a study of shared clonotypes between healthy human individuals (dated by TCRdb to about 2020). Library preparation used the immunoSEQ multiplex PCR assay. TCRdb retrieved this table from immuneACCESS and kept in-frame rearrangements only. Not all clones are present; in checked studies, unresolved V genes account for under half, and no reason is known for the remainder. Here the sample has 450,000 to 500,000 clones; 60% to 80% occur a single time. The ten top clones hold 9.5% to 15% of the sample. The source material was PBMCs. These TCRs come from a woman in her forties in good health. Some clones in this sample may be carry-over from other donors' samples.

This rearrangement joins TRBV27 to TRBJ1-5; TRBD1 aligns across 12 bases. Germline CDR1 reads MNHEY; CDR2 reads SMNVEV (reference sequence). V shed 5 bases and J 2 bases; nucleotides not matched to a gene: 10. The CDR3 sequence is 18 residues long. In DNA, the CDR3 is TGTGCCAGCAGTCCAGGGACAGGGGGCGCTTGGGGCAATCAGCCCCAGCATTTT. It translates to CASSPGTGGAWGNQPQHF.

The chain has TRBV5-1 and TRBJ2-7; D ambiguous. V shed 2 bases and J shed 1 base, with 10 bases lying between them. Germline V CDR1 and CDR2: SGHRS, YFSETQ. The CDR3 loop spans 14 amino acids. Here the CDR3 reads CASSFQEPSYEQYF. Here the CDR3 DNA reads TGCGCCAGCAGCTTCCAGGAACCATCCTACGAGCAGTACTTC.

This clone was found once. This chain joins TRBV28 and TRBJ2-7, with a tentative D call TRBD1 (6 bases). Between the trimmed V and J ends, which lost 1 base and 0 bases, there was a span of 10 bases. In germline, CDR1 is MDHEN, CDR2 SYDVKM. This CDR3 contains 15 residues. CDR3 in amino acids: CASSLFRTVSYEQYF. CDR3 in DNA: TGTGCCAGCAGTTTATTTAGGACAGTCTCCTACGAGCAGTACTTC.

The V and J genes are TRBV6-1 and TRBJ1-4; D unclear. The V and J ends lost 6 bases and 5 bases respectively, with 16 bases between them. Germline-derived CDR1 and CDR2 are MNHNS and SASEGT. CDR3 size: 15 residues. CDR3 coding DNA: TGTGCCAGCAGAACTCAACAGCAGATAAATGAAAAACTGTTTTTT. This gives the protein CASRTQQQINEKLFF.

This clone has at least ten counts. This chain links TRBV5-1 with TRBJ2-1; TRBD2 aligns across 10 bases. CDR3 length: 14 amino acids. V shed 7 bases and J 9 bases; nucleotides not matched to a gene: 10. Germline V lookup: CDR1 SGHRS, CDR2 YFSETQ. The CDR3 here is CASRLAGEGGEQFF. CDR3 coding DNA: TGCGCCAGCCGGCTAGCGGGAGAGGGTGGTGAGCAGTTCTTC.

For the CDR3, the DNA is TGTGCCAGCAGCACCCCCGGGACAGAGCGTGGCGGCTACACCTTC. Its protein is CASSTPGTERGGYTF. This sequence joins TRBV7-2 and TRBJ1-2; TRBD1 matches 7 bases. The junction had 14 bases not matched to a gene; V was cut back by 5 bases and J by 8 bases. Germline assignment: CDR1 SGHTA and CDR2 FQGNSA. This CDR3 region has 15 residues.

CDR3 bases: TGCGCCAGCCAAAGGGCCCCGCAGGGGACTAACACCGGGGAGCTGTTTTTT. Amino acid sequence: CASQRAPQGTNTGELFF. The chain couples TRBV4-1 to TRBJ2-2, with D perhaps matching TRBD1 or TRBD2 (6 bases each). There are 17 residues in the CDR3. Germline values: CDR1 MGHRA, CDR2 YSYEKL. Trimming removed 8 bases at V and 2 bases at J, with 21 bases between.

This clone came up a few times. This chain uses TRBV9 with TRBJ1-2; TRBD1 is a possible D gene (6 bases). The CDR3 runs to 13 residues. Germline loops: CDR1 SGDLS, CDR2 YYNGEE. V lost 4 bases and J 4 bases, leaving 11 bases between the germline ends. The CDR3 bases are TGTGCCAGCAGCTACACAGGGCTCTATGGCTACACCTTC. It specifies CASSYTGLYGYTF.

V and J are TRBV7-9 and TRBJ1-2; no clear D gene. Per germline, CDR1 SEHNR and CDR2 FQNEAQ (reference sequence). The CDR3 length is 12 residues. Deletions cut 1 base from V and 8 bases from J, with 8 bases between. The CDR3 nucleotides read TGTGCCAGCAGCTTAGAGGTCCGCGGCTACACCTTC. Its protein is CASSLEVRGYTF.

The chain couples TRBV5-4 to TRBJ2-7; D remains ambiguous. Between the trimmed V and J ends, which lost 4 bases and 6 bases, there was a span of 14 bases. Germline lookup yields CDR1 SGHNT and CDR2 YYREEE (reference sequence). The CDR3 is 13 amino acids. CDR3 nucleotide sequence: TGTGCCAGCAGCCCGACCCGTTGGACCGAGCAGTACTTC. The encoded protein is CASSPTRWTEQYF.

The rearrangement links TRBV6-5 to TRBJ1-1; 8 bases map to TRBD1. The CDR3 loop spans 15 amino acids. With 5 bases clipped from V and 5 bases from J, the junction kept 10 bases outside the gene matches. CDR1 and CDR2 (germline): MNHEY, SVGAGI. The CDR3 region has the DNA TGTGCCAGCAGTACCGACCAGGGGGCGCGAACTGAAGCTTTCTTT. Amino acid sequence: CASSTDQGARTEAFF.

This clone was observed a handful of times. The chain joins TRBV5-1 to TRBJ1-5; D remains ambiguous. Per the germline V gene, CDR1 is SGHRS and CDR2 is YFSETQ. V was cut by 4 bases and J by 2 bases, with 10 bases left in between. This CDR3 is 14 amino acids long. CDR3 DNA sequence: TGCGCCAGCAGCGAGGGAAACGGCAATCAGCCCCAGCATTTT. Translated: CASSEGNGNQPQHF.

The chain couples TRBV6-1 to TRBJ1-2, with TRBD1 matching 7 bases. Germline V gene sequence: CDR1 MNHNS, CDR2 SASEGT. Germline trimming cut 4 bases from V and 1 base from J; bases unmatched to any gene: 3. This CDR3 spans 14 amino acids. As DNA, the CDR3 is TGTGCCAGCAGTGGGACAGGACTTAACTATGGCTACACCTTC. This codes for CASSGTGLNYGYTF.

J is TRBJ1-2 and V is TRBV10-3; D perhaps matches TRBD1 (5 bases). This CDR3 has 16 residues. Germline CDR1 ENHRY, CDR2 SYGVKD. Trimming removed 6 bases from V and 1 base from J, with 18 bases in between. The CDR3 loop reads CAISPGGSGYNYGYTF. CDR3 nucleotide sequence: TGTGCCATCAGCCCTGGAGGGTCAGGGTATAACTATGGCTACACCTTC.

The CDR3 nucleotides are TGTGCCAGCAGTTTCTCGTACGCAGCAACTAATGAAAAACTGTTTTTT. It codes for CASSFSYAATNEKLFF. The V and J genes are TRBV27 and TRBJ1-4; D is unresolved. The CDR3 length is 16 residues. Germline lookup yields CDR1 MNHEY and CDR2 SMNVEV (reference sequence). V lost 3 bases and J 0 bases, leaving 11 bases between the germline ends.

The V and J genes are TRBV4-1 and TRBJ1-2, with D tentatively TRBD1 (5 bases). This CDR3 has 14 residues. V dropped 4 bases and J dropped 4 bases, with 13 bases sitting between them. Germline V lookup: CDR1 MGHRA, CDR2 YSYEKL. The CDR3 nucleotides read TGCGCCAGCAGCCCCTCCTCAGGGATCTATGGCTACACCTTC. This translates into CASSPSSGIYGYTF.

This clone was counted at least ten times. The rearrangement uses TRBV28 and TRBJ2-2; D ambiguous. Germline CDR1 is MDHEN and CDR2 is SYDVKM. The V and J ends lost 6 bases and 0 bases respectively, with 11 bases between them. The CDR3 loop spans 15 amino acids. For the CDR3, the DNA is TGTGCCAGCAGCTCCGGAGAGTCGAACACCGGGGAGCTGTTTTTT. Translated: CASSSGESNTGELFF.

The V call is TRBV11-2, the J call TRBJ2-3; D is perhaps TRBD2 (6 bases). Trimming removed 5 bases at V and 3 bases at J, with 15 bases between. CDR3 length equals 15 residues. Germline V gene lookup returns CDR1 SGHAT and CDR2 FQNNGV. The CDR3 sequence: CASSTGGVGTDTQYF. DNA for the CDR3: TGTGCCAGCAGCACAGGAGGGGTAGGAACAGATACGCAGTATTTT.

The rearrangement joins TRBV6-5 to TRBJ2-7, with 10 bases aligning to TRBD2. Germline lookup yields CDR1 MNHEY and CDR2 SVGAGI. V lost 5 bases, J lost 7 bases, and 8 bases stayed unmatched. There are 14 residues in the CDR3. The CDR3 DNA sequence: TGTGCCAGCAGTCAAACTAGCGGGACTGGAGAGCAGTACTTC. Protein: CASSQTSGTGEQYF.

The chain links TRBV10-2 to TRBJ2-1; D is undetermined. This CDR3 is built from 15 residues. V was cut by 3 bases and J by 0 bases, with 9 bases left in between. Per germline, CDR1 WSHSY and CDR2 SAAADI. For the CDR3, the DNA is TGCGCCAGCAGTGACAGACGAAGCTCCTACAATGAGCAGTTCTTC. Its translation: CASSDRRSSYNEQFF.

The J gene is TRBJ2-7, the V gene TRBV28; no firm D call. V was shortened by 6 bases and J by 6 bases, with 15 bases between the two germline ends. This CDR3 is 13 amino acids long. The germline V gene has CDR1 MDHEN and CDR2 SYDVKM. The CDR3 region is CASRTSLVLEQYF. The CDR3 bases are TGTGCCAGCAGGACGTCCCTTGTGCTCGAGCAGTACTTC.